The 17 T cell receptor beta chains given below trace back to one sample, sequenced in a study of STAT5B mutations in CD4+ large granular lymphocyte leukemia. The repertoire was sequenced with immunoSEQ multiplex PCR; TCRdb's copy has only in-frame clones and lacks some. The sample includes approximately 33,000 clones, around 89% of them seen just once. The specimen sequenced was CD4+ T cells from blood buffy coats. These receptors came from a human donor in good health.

The CDR3 nucleotides read TGTACTGGTGGGACAGGGGGTATTCCGCCCACCTTC. As protein: CTGGTGGIPPTF. The chain is built from TRBV28 and TRBJ1-2, with TRBD1 matching over 11 bases. The germline V gene encodes CDR1 MDHEN and CDR2 SYDVKM. The CDR3 runs 12 residues.

The CDR3 region is CASSQEQRGAYEQYF. In DNA, the CDR3 is TGTGCCAGCAGCCAAGAGCAGCGGGGAGCCTACGAGCAGTACTTC. The chain recombines TRBV4-2 with TRBJ2-7, with TRBD2 matching over 7 bases. The CDR3 spans 15 residues. J was trimmed by 2 bases and V by 0 bases; bases with no gene match: 4. The germline CDR1 and CDR2 sequences are LGHNA and YNFKEQ.

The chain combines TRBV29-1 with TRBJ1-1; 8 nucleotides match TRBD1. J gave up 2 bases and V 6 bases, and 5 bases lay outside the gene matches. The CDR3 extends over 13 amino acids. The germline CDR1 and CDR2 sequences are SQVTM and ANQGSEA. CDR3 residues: CSVKQGGNTEAFF. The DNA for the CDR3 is TGCAGCGTGAAACAGGGGGGAAACACTGAAGCTTTCTTT.

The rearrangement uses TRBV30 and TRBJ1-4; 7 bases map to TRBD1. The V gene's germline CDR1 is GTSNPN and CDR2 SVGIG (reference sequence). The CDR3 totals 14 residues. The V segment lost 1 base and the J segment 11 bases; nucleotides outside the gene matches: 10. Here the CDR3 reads CAWSATDRTRKLFF. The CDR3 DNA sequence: TGTGCCTGGAGTGCAACGGACAGGACTAGGAAACTGTTTTTT.

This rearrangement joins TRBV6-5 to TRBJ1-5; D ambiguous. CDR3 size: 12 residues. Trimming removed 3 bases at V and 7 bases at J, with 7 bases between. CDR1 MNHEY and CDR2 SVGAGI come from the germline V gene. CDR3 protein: CASSYVGQPQHF. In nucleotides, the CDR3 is TGTGCCAGCAGTTATGTGGGGCAGCCCCAGCATTTT.

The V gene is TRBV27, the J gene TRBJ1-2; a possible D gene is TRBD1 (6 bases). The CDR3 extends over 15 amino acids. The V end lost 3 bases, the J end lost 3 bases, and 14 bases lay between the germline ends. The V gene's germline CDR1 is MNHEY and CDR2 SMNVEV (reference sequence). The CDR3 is CASSFRGLADYGYTF. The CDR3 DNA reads TGTGCCAGCAGTTTTCGGGGGCTTGCGGACTATGGCTACACCTTC.

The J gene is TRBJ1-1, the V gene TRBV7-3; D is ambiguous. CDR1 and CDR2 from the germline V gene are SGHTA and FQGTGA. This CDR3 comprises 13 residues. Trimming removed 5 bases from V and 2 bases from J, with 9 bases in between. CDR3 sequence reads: CASSPRPNTEAFF. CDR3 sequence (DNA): TGTGCCAGCAGCCCACGTCCTAACACTGAAGCTTTCTTT.

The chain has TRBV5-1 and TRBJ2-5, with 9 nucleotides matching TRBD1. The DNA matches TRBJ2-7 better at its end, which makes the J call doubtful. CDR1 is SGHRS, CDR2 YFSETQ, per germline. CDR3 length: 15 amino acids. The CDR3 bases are TGCGCCAGCAGCTTGGCCGAGGGACAGGGCTACGAGCAGTACTTC. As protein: CASSLAEGQGYEQYF.

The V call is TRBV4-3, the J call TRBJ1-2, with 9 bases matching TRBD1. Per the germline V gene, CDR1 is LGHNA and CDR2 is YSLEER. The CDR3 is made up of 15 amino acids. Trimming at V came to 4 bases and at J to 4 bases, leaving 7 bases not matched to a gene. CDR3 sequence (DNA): TGCGCCAGCAGCCTCCGGGACAGGGTTTCCTATGGCTACACCTTC. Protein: CASSLRDRVSYGYTF.

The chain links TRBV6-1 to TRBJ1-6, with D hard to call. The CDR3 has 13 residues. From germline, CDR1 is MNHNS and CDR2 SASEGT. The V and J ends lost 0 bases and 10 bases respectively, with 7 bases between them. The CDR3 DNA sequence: TGTGCCAGCAGTGAAGCCGCCGGGTCACCCCTCCACTTT. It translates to CASSEAAGSPLHF.

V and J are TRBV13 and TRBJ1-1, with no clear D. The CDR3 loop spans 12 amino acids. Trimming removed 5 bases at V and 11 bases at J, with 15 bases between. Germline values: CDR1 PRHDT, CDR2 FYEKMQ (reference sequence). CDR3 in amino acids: CASSAAGFFAFF. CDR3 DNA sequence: TGTGCCAGCAGCGCTGCGGGGTTTTTCGCTTTCTTT.

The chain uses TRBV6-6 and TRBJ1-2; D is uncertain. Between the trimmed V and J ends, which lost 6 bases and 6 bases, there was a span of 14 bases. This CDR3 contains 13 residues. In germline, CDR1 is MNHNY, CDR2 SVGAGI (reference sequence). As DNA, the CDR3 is TGTGCCAGCAGCTTCCGGGAATATGATGGCTACACCTTC. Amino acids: CASSFREYDGYTF.

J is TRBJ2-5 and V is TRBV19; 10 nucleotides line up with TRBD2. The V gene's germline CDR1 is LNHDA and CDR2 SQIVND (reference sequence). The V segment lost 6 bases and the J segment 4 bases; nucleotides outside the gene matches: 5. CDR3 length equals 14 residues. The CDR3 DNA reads TGTGCCAGTAGGACGTCTAGCGGGGGAGAGACCCAGTACTTC. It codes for CASRTSSGGETQYF.

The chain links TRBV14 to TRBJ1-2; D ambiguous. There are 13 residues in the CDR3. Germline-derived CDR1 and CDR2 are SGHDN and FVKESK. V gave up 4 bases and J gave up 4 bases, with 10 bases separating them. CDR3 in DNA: TGTGCCAGCAGCCCTCGGGTCGGCTATGGCTACACCTTC. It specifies CASSPRVGYGYTF.

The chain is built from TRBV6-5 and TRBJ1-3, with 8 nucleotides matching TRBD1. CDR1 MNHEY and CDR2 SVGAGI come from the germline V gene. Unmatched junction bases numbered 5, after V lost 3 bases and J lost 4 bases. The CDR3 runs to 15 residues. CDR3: CASSYSGTGGNTIYF. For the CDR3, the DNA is TGTGCCAGCAGTTATTCCGGGACAGGCGGAAACACCATATATTTT.

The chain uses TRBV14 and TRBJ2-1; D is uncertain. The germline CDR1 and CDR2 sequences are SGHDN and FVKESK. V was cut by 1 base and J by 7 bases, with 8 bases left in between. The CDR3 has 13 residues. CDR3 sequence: CASSQVVWNEQFF. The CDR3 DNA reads TGTGCCAGCAGCCAAGTGGTATGGAATGAGCAGTTCTTC.

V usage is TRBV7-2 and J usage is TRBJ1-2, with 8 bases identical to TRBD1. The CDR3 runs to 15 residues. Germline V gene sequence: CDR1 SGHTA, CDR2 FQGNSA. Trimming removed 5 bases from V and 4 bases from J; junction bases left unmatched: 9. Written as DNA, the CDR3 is TGTGCCAGCAGCATCCCTCCGGGGACAGGCTATGGCTACACCTTC. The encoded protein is CASSIPPGTGYGYTF.